The source of this T cell receptor beta chain is a study of CD8 T cells in ankylosing spondylitis. Study-level results: Eight highly homologous variants made up a TCR beta motif, and this motif appeared characteristic of ankylosing spondylitis blood. Significantly higher representation of disease-linked clones was reported for matched ankylosing spondylitis synovial fluid. Disease-linked clones proved CD8+ and comparatively uncommon in peripheral blood.

In regard to this clonotype: Antigen specificity is unknown.

CDR3 length: 17 amino acids. Per the germline V gene, CDR1 is SGHTA and CDR2 is FQGTGA. V was pared by 2 bases and J by 7 bases, with 11 bases of the junction left unmatched. With molecular barcodes, quantitative 5'-RACE was used to make the TCR beta libraries. Each CDR3 protein is one row after TCRdb ran MiXCR on the 5' RACE reads. The sample contains fewer than 250,000 distinct CDR3 sequences, around 19% of which appear only once. This receptor was obtained from a male donor with ankylosing spondylitis. The chain joins TRBV7-3 to TRBJ2-2, with TRBD2 identical over 9 bases. Material for sequencing was blood, either unsorted or a sorted T cell fraction (not recorded which). The CDR3 is CASSLPRGSGGSGELFF. CDR3 sequence (DNA): TGTGCCAGCAGCTTACCCCGGGGTAGCGGGGGCAGCGGGGAGCTGTTTTTT.